The 5 T cell receptor beta chains presented below share a single source sample, sequenced in a study of T-cell memory formation after mild COVID-19. TCRdb reanalysed the 5' RACE reads using MiXCR and keeps one entry per CDR3 protein. The repertoire has 250,000 to 300,000 distinct CDR3 sequences, 16% of them found once; the top ten carry roughly 20%. The sequenced material came from PBMCs or a T cell subset sorted from them (not recorded which). Receptors were obtained from a man between 18 and 35 years old who had mild COVID-19 (a few samples of this study predate the infection). Cell type and time point are not known.

This clonotype was observed a few times. V gene TRBV12-3 or TRBV12-4 combines with J gene TRBJ1-5; 10 bases align to TRBD1. With V trimmed by 5 bases and J by 6 bases, 7 bases remained unmatched. The CDR3 is made up of 15 amino acids. The CDR3 sequence is CASSVTGGAGQPQHF. The DNA of the CDR3 is TGTGCCAGCAGTGTGACAGGGGGCGCGGGTCAGCCCCAGCATTTT.

The table lists this clonotype with a few counts. J is TRBJ1-2 and V is TRBV6-5; a weak D match, TRBD1 (5 bases). Germline V lookup: CDR1 MNHEY, CDR2 SVGAGI. V was shortened by 0 bases and J by 8 bases, with 10 bases between the two germline ends. This CDR3 region has 13 residues. DNA of the CDR3: TGTGCCAGCAGTTACTCTGGGGGGTACGGCTACACCTTC. Protein product: CASSYSGGYGYTF.

The chain is built from TRBV5-1 and TRBJ1-1, with 7 bases lining up with TRBD1. Germline CDR1 and CDR2: SGHRS and YFSETQ. This CDR3 has 14 residues. Trimming took 4 bases from V and 6 from J; bases not matched to a gene: 9. The DNA for the CDR3 is TGCGCCAGCAGCACCGGACAGGAATGGGCTGAAGCTTTCTTT. Translating gives CASSTGQEWAEAFF.

V and J are TRBV6-1 and TRBJ2-5; no clear D gene. Germline CDR1 and CDR2: MNHNS and SASEGT. The CDR3 has 13 amino acids. The V end was cut by 3 bases, the J end by 5 bases, with 10 bases between. The DNA for the CDR3 is TGTGCCAGCAGTGATCCTATGACCGAGACCCAGTACTTC. Its translation: CASSDPMTETQYF.

This clonotype has more than one count but fewer than ten. The V call is TRBV5-1, the J call TRBJ1-6, with 10 bases that match TRBD1. There are 15 residues in the CDR3. Germline values: CDR1 SGHRS, CDR2 YFSETQ. The J segment lost 10 bases and the V segment lost 2 bases, leaving 6 bases of the junction unmatched. DNA of the CDR3: TGCGCCAGCAGCTTTGGGACAGGGGAAGGGTCACCCCTCCACTTT. Its translation is CASSFGTGEGSPLHF.